Shown below are 21 T cell receptor beta chains from a single sample sequenced in a study of vaccination effects on CD4 cells after COVID-19. What these receptors recognize is not known. The assay was immunoSEQ multiplex PCR, and TCRdb's table has in-frame clones only and misses some. This table holds 30,000 to 40,000 clones, roughly 73% found once. Viral peptide pool expansion of antigen-specific CD4+ T cells preceded sequencing in the ViraFEST assay. At the end of nine to ten days of culture, CD4+ T cells were isolated. Neither prior SARS-CoV-2 infection nor positive nucleocapsid antibodies were present in the vaccine recipients. The source was CD4+ T cells from PBMCs cultured with HCoV-OC43 spike peptides, collected before COVID-19 vaccination. Subset described: HCoV-OC43 spike overlapping peptide pool stimulation. All receptors derive from a human donor who received a COVID-19 vaccine.

The chain carries TRBV5-6 and TRBJ1-2; D gene ambiguous. CDR3 length equals 11 residues. V lost 1 base and J lost 8, with 6 bases in between. Germline CDR1 reads SGHDT; CDR2 reads YYEEEE. CDR3 protein: CASSLLGGYTF. In DNA, the CDR3 is TGTGCCAGCAGCTTGTTAGGGGGCTACACCTTC.

V usage is TRBV2 and J usage is TRBJ2-3; TRBD1 matches at 10 bases. From germline, CDR1 is SNHLY and CDR2 FYNNEI. The CDR3 is 15 amino acids. The V and J ends lost 7 bases and 2 bases, in that order; junction bases with no gene match: 6. The CDR3 coding sequence is TGTGCCAGCAACCCGACAGGGGGCCCCACAGATACGCAGTATTTT. Translated, it gives CASNPTGGPTDTQYF.

In this sample, this clone turned up once. CDR3 region: CASSTQETQYF. The CDR3 nucleotides read TGTGCCAGCAGCACCCAAGAGACCCAGTACTTC. This chain uses TRBV9 with TRBJ2-5, with D unclear. CDR3 length equals 11 residues. V was pared by 4 bases and J by 1 base, with 2 bases between. The V gene's germline CDR1 is SGDLS and CDR2 YYNGEE.

V is TRBV7-8 and J is TRBJ2-1; D is uncertain. CDR1 is SGHVS, CDR2 FQNEAQ, per germline. This CDR3 has 16 residues. Trimming took 2 bases from V and 10 from J, leaving 21 bases between them. CDR3 sequence reads: CASSLPRGSTGSEQFF. In DNA form, the CDR3 reads TGTGCCAGCAGCTTACCCCGTGGGTCGACGGGCAGCGAGCAGTTCTTC. Full variable domain (outside the CDR3, taken from reference TRBV7-8 and TRBJ2-1): GAGVSQSPRYKVAKRGQDVALRCDPISGHVSLFWYQQALGQGPEFLTYFQNEAQLDKSGLPSDRFFAERPEGSVSTLKIQRTQQEDSAVYLCASSLPRGSTGSEQFFGPGTRLTVL.

The chain combines TRBV18 with TRBJ2-5; 7 bases map to TRBD1. The CDR3 sequence is 15 residues long. After removal of 3 bases from V and 5 bases from J, the junction contained 9 bases not matched to a gene. CDR1 is KGHSH, CDR2 LQKENI, per germline. The CDR3 nucleotides are TGTGCCAGCTCACCGGAACAGGGGCGCGATGAGACCCAGTACTTC. This encodes CASSPEQGRDETQYF.

This clone was seen a single time. The chain couples TRBV7-8 to TRBJ2-7; D is unresolved. The ends were cut back, 1 base at V and 0 bases at J, with 10 bases in the middle. The CDR3 has 15 amino acids. Germline loops: CDR1 SGHVS, CDR2 FQNEAQ. Here the CDR3 DNA reads TGTGCCAGCAGCTTAGGACGGACGATCTCCTACGAGCAGTACTTC. Protein: CASSLGRTISYEQYF.

The rearrangement links TRBV6-5 to TRBJ1-4; weak D call: TRBD1 (5 bases). CDR1 is MNHEY, CDR2 SVGAGI, per germline. The ends were cut back, 6 bases at V and 12 bases at J, with 14 bases in the middle. The CDR3 is 12 amino acids. The DNA for the CDR3 is TGTGCCAGCAGACCCGACAGCCGGGAACTGTTTTTT. Amino acid sequence: CASRPDSRELFF.

This clone was picked up a small number of times. This chain links TRBV5-1 with TRBJ2-7; D remains ambiguous. This CDR3 region has 17 residues. Per the germline V gene, CDR1 is SGHRS and CDR2 is YFSETQ. The ends were cut back, 0 bases at V and 1 base at J, with 17 bases in the middle. CDR3 residues: CASSLVVLGEPSYEQYF. For the CDR3, the DNA is TGCGCCAGCAGCTTGGTCGTGTTGGGCGAACCATCCTACGAGCAGTACTTC.

This chain joins TRBV7-2 and TRBJ2-3; 12 bases match TRBD2. The CDR3 runs 16 residues. The junction had 8 bases not matched to a gene; V was cut back by 7 bases and J by 3 bases. The germline V gene encodes CDR1 SGHTA and CDR2 FQGNSA. Here the CDR3 DNA reads TGTGCCAGCAACCCACTCGGACTAGCGGGAACAGATACGCAGTATTTT. It translates to CASNPLGLAGTDTQYF.

The J gene is TRBJ1-4, the V gene TRBV6-5; D is ambiguous. Trimming stripped 5 bases from V and 6 bases from J, with 16 bases between. The CDR3 contains 15 residues. Germline V gene lookup returns CDR1 MNHEY and CDR2 SVGAGI. The CDR3 is CASSTTRDSYEKLFF. The DNA of the CDR3 is TGTGCCAGCAGTACCACTCGGGATAGTTATGAAAAACTGTTTTTT.

The V gene is TRBV5-1, the J gene TRBJ2-2; 10 nucleotides line up with TRBD2. The V gene end was trimmed by 0 bases and the J gene end by 3 bases; junction bases not matched to a gene: 5. Looked up from germline, CDR1 is SGHRS and CDR2 is YFSETQ. The CDR3 covers 17 residues. CDR3 nucleotide sequence: TGCGCCAGCAGCTTGGGACCGAGCGGGGGGGACACCGGGGAGCTGTTTTTT. Translation: CASSLGPSGGDTGELFF.

The chain carries TRBV30 and TRBJ2-7, with TRBD1 matching 7 bases. V was pared by 3 bases and J by 4 bases, with 9 bases of the junction left unmatched. Germline values: CDR1 GTSNPN, CDR2 SVGIG (reference sequence). The CDR3 length is 14 residues. The CDR3 sequence: CAWRRGQESYEQYF. CDR3 nucleotide sequence: TGTGCCTGGAGACGAGGACAGGAAAGTTACGAGCAGTACTTC.

The chain combines TRBV11-2 with TRBJ1-2; D is uncertain. Looked up from germline, CDR1 is SGHAT and CDR2 is FQNNGV. The V end lost 5 bases, the J end lost 2 bases, and 12 bases lay between the germline ends. The CDR3 covers 14 residues. The CDR3 sequence is CASSLPVGNYGYTF. CDR3 sequence (DNA): TGTGCCAGCAGCCTTCCGGTGGGGAACTATGGCTACACCTTC.

The CDR3 bases are TGTGCCAGCAGTCCAGGGGGCACCTACGAGCAGTACTTC. Encoded protein: CASSPGGTYEQYF. The V call is TRBV25-1, the J call TRBJ2-7; 8 bases are a match to TRBD1. Losses at the gene ends were 5 bases for V and 2 bases for J; bases not matched to a gene: 2. CDR1 and CDR2 from the germline V gene are MGHDK and SYGVNS. The length of the CDR3 is 13 residues.

This clone was picked up a small number of times. This chain connects TRBV25-1 to TRBJ1-2, with 8 bases that match TRBD1. CDR1 and CDR2 (germline): MGHDK, SYGVNS. Unmatched junction bases numbered 5, after V lost 2 bases and J lost 3 bases. The CDR3 is made up of 15 amino acids. CDR3 sequence reads: CASSEGQGRYYGYTF. The CDR3 bases are TGTGCCAGCAGTGAAGGACAGGGAAGGTACTATGGCTACACCTTC.

The V and J genes are TRBV3-1 (or the pseudogene TRBV3-2) and TRBJ2-7; D is ambiguous. Germline values: CDR1 LGHDT, CDR2 YNNKEL (reference sequence). The V end was cut by 0 bases, the J end by 2 bases, with 5 bases between. The CDR3 consists of 13 residues. The DNA of the CDR3 is TGTGCCAGCAGCCAAGAGGCCGCCTACGAGCAGTACTTC. Residues: CASSQEAAYEQYF.

The rearrangement links TRBV5-1 to TRBJ1-5, with 7 bases that match TRBD1. In germline, CDR1 is SGHRS, CDR2 YFSETQ. Trimming cost V 2 bases and J 4 bases; bases outside gene matches: 6. The CDR3 has 15 amino acids. CDR3 sequence reads: CASSLTGERNQPQHF. CDR3 nucleotides: TGCGCCAGCAGCTTAACAGGGGAAAGGAATCAGCCCCAGCATTTT.

In DNA, the CDR3 is TGCAGCGTTGACCGACTAGCGGGGGGTTACAATGAGCAGTTCTTC. This gives the protein CSVDRLAGGYNEQFF. This sequence joins TRBV29-1 and TRBJ2-1; 13 bases are a match to TRBD2. This CDR3 has 15 residues. The V segment lost 3 bases and the J segment 4 bases; nucleotides outside the gene matches: 3. Germline CDR1 is SQVTM and CDR2 is ANQGSEA.

This clone has a handful of counts. The V call is TRBV18, the J call TRBJ1-2; 11 bases are a match to TRBD1. CDR1 KGHSH and CDR2 LQKENI come from the germline V gene. V shed 4 bases, J shed 6 bases, and the junction held 1 base outside the gene matches. CDR3 length equals 13 residues. The CDR3 region is CASSLDRGHGYTF. The DNA for the CDR3 is TGTGCCAGCTCACTGGACAGGGGGCATGGCTACACCTTC.

The chain couples TRBV23-1 to TRBJ2-1; D is possibly TRBD1 (8 bases). TRBV23-1 counts as an open reading frame of uncertain function. V dropped 3 bases and J dropped 4 bases, with 13 bases sitting between them. The CDR3 is 15 residues long. The CDR3 loop reads CASSQDREGYNEQFF. The CDR3 DNA is TGCGCCAGCAGTCAGGACAGGGAGGGTTACAATGAGCAGTTCTTC.

The chain couples TRBV7-9 to TRBJ1-4; D possibly corresponds to TRBD1 (5 bases). The CDR3 runs 16 residues. Deletions cut 5 bases from V and 3 bases from J, with 16 bases between. The V gene's germline CDR1 is SEHNR and CDR2 FQNEAQ (reference sequence). CDR3 in amino acids: CASSPRRGEANEKLFF. In DNA, the CDR3 is TGTGCCAGCAGCCCCCGGCGGGGGGAAGCTAATGAAAAACTGTTTTTT. Full variable domain (outside the CDR3, taken from reference TRBV7-9 and TRBJ1-4): DTGVSQNPRHKITKRGQNVTFRCDPISEHNRLYWYRQTLGQGPEFLTYFQNEAQLEKSRLLSDRFSAERPKGSFSTLEIQRTEQGDSAMYLCASSPRRGEANEKLFFGSGTQLSVL.